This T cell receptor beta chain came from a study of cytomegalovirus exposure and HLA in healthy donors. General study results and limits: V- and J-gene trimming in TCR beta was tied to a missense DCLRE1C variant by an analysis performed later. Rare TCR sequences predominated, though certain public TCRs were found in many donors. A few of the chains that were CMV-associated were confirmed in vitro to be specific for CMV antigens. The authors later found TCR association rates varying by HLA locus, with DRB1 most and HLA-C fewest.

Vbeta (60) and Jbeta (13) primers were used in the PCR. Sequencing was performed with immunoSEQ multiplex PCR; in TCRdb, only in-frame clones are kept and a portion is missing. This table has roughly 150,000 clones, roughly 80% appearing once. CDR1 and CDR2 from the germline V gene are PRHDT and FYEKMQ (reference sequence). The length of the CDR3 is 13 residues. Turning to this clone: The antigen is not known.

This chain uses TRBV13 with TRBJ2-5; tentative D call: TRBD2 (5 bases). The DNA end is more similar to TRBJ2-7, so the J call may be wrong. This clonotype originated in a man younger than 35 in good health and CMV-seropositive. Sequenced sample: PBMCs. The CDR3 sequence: CASLASWSYEQYF. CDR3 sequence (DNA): TGTGCCAGCTTAGCTAGCTGGTCCTACGAGCAGTACTTC.